This section outlines one T cell receptor beta chain sequence together with its context. The RNA input was about 0.45 to 1 ug, and it was reverse transcribed with random hexamers. Amplification of the TCR beta CDR3 was carried out by immunoSEQ multiplex PCR, which spanned a total of 54 Vbeta and 13 Jbeta segments. TCRdb processed the immunoSEQ multiplex PCR reads anew with MiXCR; each CDR3 protein has one entry. Here the sample spans over 150,000 distinct CDR3 sequences, 93% being singletons. Germline V lookup: CDR1 SGHNT, CDR2 YENEEA. Trimming removed 6 bases at V and 0 bases at J, with 8 bases between. This CDR3 region has 13 residues. The data were obtained in a study of CD8 T cells in Susac syndrome. TCR beta sequences were obtained from blood CD8+ and CD4+ T cells. The multiple sclerosis controls were treatment-naive patients affected by stable or active relapsing-remitting disease.

The V call is TRBV11-3, the J call TRBJ1-1; D call uncertain. Source material: CD4+ T cells from PBMCs. The source of this sequence is a human donor with multiple sclerosis. As DNA, the CDR3 is TGTGCCAGCAGTCCGAACGTGAACACTGAAGCTTTCTTT. Protein: CASSPNVNTEAFF.